The 18 T cell receptor beta chains given below trace back to one sample, sequenced in a study of T cell responses to AZD1222 COVID-19 vaccine. The data were produced by immunoSEQ multiplex PCR, yet TCRdb's version contains in-frame clones alone and is incomplete. The sample lists around 180,000 clones, about 91% occurring once. Sequenced here: peripheral blood, sampled on day 0 of AZD1222 vaccination. These receptors all stem from an adult in good health.

This clone was counted once. This chain links TRBV4-1 with TRBJ1-6; tentatively, D is TRBD1 (6 bases). CDR3 length: 13 amino acids. Trimming pared 6 bases from V and 8 bases from J, leaving 11 bases between. The germline V gene encodes CDR1 MGHRA and CDR2 YSYEKL. CDR3 region: CASRAGVDSPLHF. The CDR3 DNA follows: TGCGCCAGCAGGGCAGGGGTTGATTCACCCCTCCACTTT.

This chain joins TRBV6-5 and TRBJ1-4, with D unclear. The CDR3 loop spans 15 amino acids. With 2 bases removed from V and 6 bases from J, the gap between germline ends came to 13 bases. Germline loops: CDR1 MNHEY, CDR2 SVGAGI. The CDR3, as DNA: TGTGCCAGCAGTTACCCTGGGTACGGCGATGAAAAACTGTTTTTT. It yields the protein CASSYPGYGDEKLFF.

V and J are TRBV14 and TRBJ1-1; a possible D gene is TRBD1 (5 bases). CDR3 length equals 14 residues. V was cut by 2 bases and J by 0 bases, with 7 bases left in between. Germline assignment: CDR1 SGHDN and CDR2 FVKESK. The CDR3 DNA follows: TGTGCCAGCAGCCAACTGACAGTGAACACTGAAGCTTTCTTT. Protein sequence: CASSQLTVNTEAFF.

This clone was picked up a small number of times. This chain connects TRBV3-1 (or the pseudogene TRBV3-2) to TRBJ2-2; TRBD2 matches 12 bases. V shed 0 bases and J 5 bases; nucleotides not matched to a gene: 7. The CDR3 has 18 residues. Germline CDR1 reads LGHDT; CDR2 reads YNNKEL (reference sequence). CDR3 in amino acids: CASSQEGLAGGGTGELFF. The DNA of the CDR3 is TGTGCCAGCAGCCAAGAAGGGCTAGCGGGAGGGGGAACCGGGGAGCTGTTTTTT.

The V gene is TRBV6-1, the J gene TRBJ2-5; D gene unclear. V was clipped by 2 bases and J by 8 bases, with 6 bases between them. Per germline, CDR1 MNHNS and CDR2 SASEGT. This CDR3 is 11 amino acids long. CDR3 sequence (DNA): TGTGCCAGCAGTGAATCAGATACCCAGTACTTC. This translates into CASSESDTQYF.

The V and J genes are TRBV20-1 and TRBJ1-5, with TRBD1 as a possible D gene (5 bases). CDR3 length: 14 amino acids. V gave up 3 bases and J gave up 3 bases, with 12 bases separating them. Germline assignment: CDR1 DFQATT and CDR2 SNEGSKA (reference sequence). CDR3 region: CSASHWGTNQPQHF. Written as DNA, the CDR3 is TGCAGTGCTAGTCATTGGGGGACCAATCAGCCCCAGCATTTT.

The chain employs TRBV11-2 and TRBJ1-2; D gene ambiguous. The germline V and J ends were trimmed by 0 bases and 7 bases, with 15 bases remaining between them. This CDR3 region has 15 residues. Germline loops: CDR1 SGHAT, CDR2 FQNNGV. CDR3 nucleotides: TGTGCCAGCAGCTTAGATCCGTCGGGTGCCGGTGGCTACACCTTC. Translated, it gives CASSLDPSGAGGYTF.

This clone appeared once. The chain recombines TRBV7-9 with TRBJ2-1; either TRBD1 or TRBD2 may supply D (6 bases each). The CDR3 has 16 amino acids. The V and J ends lost 3 bases and 1 base respectively, with 13 bases between them. Germline CDR1 is SEHNR and CDR2 is FQNEAQ (reference sequence). In DNA form, the CDR3 reads TGTGCCAGCAGCTTCGCTACAGGGACTTCCTACAATGAGCAGTTCTTC. It translates to CASSFATGTSYNEQFF.

The chain carries TRBV9 and TRBJ1-4, with unresolved D. The V and J ends lost 5 bases and 0 bases respectively, with 11 bases between them. Germline V gives CDR1 SGDLS, CDR2 YYNGEE. This CDR3 is 15 amino acids long. The DNA for the CDR3 is TGTGCCAGCAGAAGTGGGGAGACAACTAATGAAAAACTGTTTTTT. Translation gives CASRSGETTNEKLFF. Combining the CDR3 with reference TRBV9 and TRBJ1-4 gives the whole variable domain DSGVTQTPKHLITATGQRVTLRCSPRSGDLSVYWYQQSLDQGLQFLIQYYNGEERAKGNILERFSAQQFPDLHSELNLSSLELGDSALYFCASRSGETTNEKLFFGSGTQLSVL.

DNA of the CDR3: TGTGCCAGCTCACCCAAGGTCGGGGGCCCTATGAACACTGAAGCTTTCTTT. It specifies CASSPKVGGPMNTEAFF. The rearrangement links TRBV18 to TRBJ1-1; the D gene is possibly TRBD1 (6 bases). Germline V lookup: CDR1 KGHSH, CDR2 LQKENI. The V end was cut by 3 bases, the J end by 0 bases, with 17 bases between. This CDR3 comprises 17 residues. Variable domain in full (rest from reference TRBV18 and TRBJ1-1): NAGVMQNPRHLVRRRGQEARLRCSPMKGHSHVYWYRQLPEEGLKFMVYLQKENIIDESGMPKERFSAEFPKEGPSILRIQQVVRGDSAAYFCASSPKVGGPMNTEAFFGQGTRLTVV.

This clone was detected once. V usage is TRBV4-1 and J usage is TRBJ2-1; D remains unclear. The germline gives CDR1 MGHRA, CDR2 YSYEKL. V lost 0 bases, J lost 15 bases, and 15 bases lay in between. CDR3 length: 13 amino acids. DNA for the CDR3: TGCGCCAGCAGCCAAGATATCGGAAGCCGGTGGTTCTTC. Its translation: CASSQDIGSRWFF.

V and J are TRBV28 and TRBJ1-1, with D unresolved. Trimming took 7 bases from V and 4 from J, leaving 19 bases between them. The germline V gene has CDR1 MDHEN and CDR2 SYDVKM. The CDR3 has 15 residues. The CDR3 DNA reads as TGTGCCAGCACCTCGTCCGGCGTCCTTGCCACTGAAGCTTTCTTT. It is translated as CASTSSGVLATEAFF.

V is TRBV5-1 and J is TRBJ2-7; D is perhaps TRBD2 (6 bases). Looked up from germline, CDR1 is SGHRS and CDR2 is YFSETQ. Trimming removed 0 bases from V and 6 bases from J, with 13 bases in between. The CDR3 is 14 residues long. For the CDR3, the DNA is TGCGCCAGCAGCTTGGTAGCGGAAGGTGTCGAGCAGTACTTC. Encoded protein: CASSLVAEGVEQYF. Full variable domain (rest looked up from reference TRBV5-1 and TRBJ2-7): KAGVTQTPRYLIKTRGQQVTLSCSPISGHRSVSWYQQTPGQGLQFLFEYFSETQRNKGNFPGRFSGRQFSNSRSEMNVSTLELGDSALYLCASSLVAEGVEQYFGPGTRLTVT.

This chain uses TRBV24-1 with TRBJ2-3; no reliable D call. Germline CDR1 KGHDR, CDR2 SFDVKD. Trimming left V 0 bases short and J 7 bases short, with 7 bases between. The CDR3 is 13 amino acids. The CDR3 bases are TGTGCCACCAGTGATTTGGAGGCCAATACGCAGTATTTT. It codes for CATSDLEANTQYF.

This chain connects TRBV5-1 to TRBJ2-7, with 8 bases lining up with TRBD1. Germline-derived CDR1 and CDR2 are SGHRS and YFSETQ. This CDR3 is built from 14 residues. V shed 4 bases and J 3 bases; nucleotides not matched to a gene: 6. Here the CDR3 reads CASSQTQGGYEQYF. CDR3 DNA sequence: TGCGCCAGCAGCCAGACACAGGGGGGCTACGAGCAGTACTTC.

The chain joins TRBV7-9 to TRBJ2-7; 12 bases fit TRBD1. This CDR3 is built from 14 residues. Germline V gives CDR1 SEHNR, CDR2 FQNEAQ (reference sequence). The V segment lost 4 bases and the J segment 7 bases; nucleotides outside the gene matches: 5. The CDR3 bases are TGTGCCAGCAGCTCGGGACAGGGGGCGGGAGAGCAGTACTTC. Translating it yields CASSSGQGAGEQYF.

The chain links TRBV7-3 to TRBJ2-1; 11 bases line up with TRBD2. Per germline, CDR1 SGHTA and CDR2 FQGTGA. V trimming: 1 base; J trimming: 7 bases; junction bases outside the gene matches: 3. The CDR3 has 15 residues. CDR3 DNA sequence: TGTGCCAGCAGCTTAATAGCGGGAGGGATGAATGAGCAGTTCTTC. Its protein product is CASSLIAGGMNEQFF.

The V and J genes are TRBV3-1 (or the pseudogene TRBV3-2) and TRBJ1-6; D is undetermined. This CDR3 has 15 amino acids. CDR1 and CDR2 from the germline V gene are LGHDT and YNNKEL (reference sequence). V gave up 0 bases and J gave up 7 bases, with 10 bases separating them. The CDR3 reads CASSQEATPNSPLHF. The CDR3 coding sequence is TGTGCCAGCAGCCAAGAGGCGACCCCCAATTCACCCCTCCACTTT.